Below, 12 T cell receptor beta chains from the same sample are listed, as sequenced in a study of T-cell memory formation after mild COVID-19. TCRdb itself ran the 5' RACE reads through MiXCR, one entry per CDR3 protein. The sample has over 150,000 distinct CDR3 sequences; 10% to 15% are singletons. Sequencing was carried out using PBMCs or a T cell subset sorted from them (not recorded which). Source of these receptors: a man between 18 and 29 years old who had mild COVID-19 (a few samples of this study predate the infection). Cell type and time point are not known.

This clonotype was seen more than once but under ten times. The chain couples TRBV7-9 to TRBJ1-2; 9 bases agree with TRBD1. V was clipped by 7 bases and J by 6 bases; unmatched bases: 9. Germline V gene data show CDR1 as SEHNR and CDR2 as FQNEAQ (reference sequence). This CDR3 is built from 14 residues. The CDR3 DNA follows: TGTGCCAGCAACAACCGGGACAGGGAGGATGGCTACACCTTC. It yields the protein CASNNRDREDGYTF.

The V and J genes are TRBV29-1 and TRBJ1-1; no reliable D call. Germline CDR1 and CDR2: SQVTM and ANQGSEA. The length of the CDR3 is 11 residues. Trimming shortened V by 2 bases and J by 1 base, and 2 bases separated the two germline ends. CDR3 coding DNA: TGCAGCGTTGAACCGAACACTGAAGCTTTCTTT. Its translation: CSVEPNTEAFF.

This clonotype was seen a few times. This chain connects TRBV5-5 to TRBJ2-5, with D uncertain. V lost 0 bases and J 4 bases, leaving 10 bases between the germline ends. Germline V lookup: CDR1 SGHKS, CDR2 YYEKEE (reference sequence). The length of the CDR3 is 14 residues. CDR3 bases: TGTGCCAGCAGCTTGGTTGCTTTTAGAGAGACCCAGTACTTC. Translated, it gives CASSLVAFRETQYF.

This clonotype was found a few times. The genes are TRBV5-1 and TRBJ2-1; 7 positions match TRBD2. The CDR3 contains 15 residues. CDR1 and CDR2 (germline): SGHRS, YFSETQ. Trimming removed 4 bases from V and 2 bases from J; junction bases left unmatched: 6. DNA for the CDR3: TGCGCCAGCAGCGCAAGCGGGGTCACCTACAATGAGCAGTTCTTC. The encoded protein is CASSASGVTYNEQFF.

This clonotype was observed a handful of times. The chain employs TRBV30 and TRBJ1-5; D is unclear. CDR1 and CDR2 from the germline V gene are GTSNPN and SVGIG (reference sequence). Between the trimmed V and J ends, which lost 2 bases and 8 bases, there was a span of 10 bases. The CDR3 has 12 residues. The chain's CDR3 is CAWSHPKEPQHF. The CDR3 nucleotides are TGTGCCTGGAGTCACCCCAAGGAGCCCCAGCATTTT.

The V call is TRBV6-5, the J call TRBJ1-2; possible D gene TRBD1, 5 bases. Germline CDR1 reads MNHEY; CDR2 reads SVGAGI. The CDR3 runs 14 residues. With 2 bases removed from V and 5 bases from J, the gap between germline ends came to 12 bases. In nucleotides, the CDR3 is TGTGCCAGCAGTTACACCGACAGAAGATATGGCTACACCTTC. Protein: CASSYTDRRYGYTF.

This clonotype was counted between two and nine times. The chain uses TRBV5-1 and TRBJ2-2; 12 nucleotides agree with TRBD1. Germline V gene sequence: CDR1 SGHRS, CDR2 YFSETQ. V shed 5 bases, J shed 5 bases, and the junction held 4 bases outside the gene matches. This CDR3 comprises 15 residues. The CDR3 loop reads CASRQGQGATGELFF. The CDR3, as DNA: TGCGCCAGCAGACAGGGACAGGGGGCGACCGGGGAGCTGTTTTTT.

Here the CDR3 reads CASSLVRGGNGYTF. Here the CDR3 DNA reads TGTGCCAGCAGCTTAGTGCGGGGCGGAAATGGCTACACCTTC. The gene calls are TRBV7-9 and TRBJ1-2, with D possibly being TRBD1 (5 bases). The CDR3 has 14 amino acids. Per germline, CDR1 SEHNR and CDR2 FQNEAQ (reference sequence). V was cut by 1 base and J by 6 bases, with 12 bases left in between.

This sequence joins TRBV5-1 and TRBJ1-2; 7 bases match TRBD1. Germline values: CDR1 SGHRS, CDR2 YFSETQ. With 4 bases clipped from V and 6 bases from J, the junction kept 6 bases outside the gene matches. The length of the CDR3 is 13 residues. CDR3 in amino acids: CASSHGQENGYTF. CDR3 bases: TGCGCCAGCAGCCACGGACAGGAGAATGGCTACACCTTC.

This clonotype was found many times. The genes are TRBV4-1 and TRBJ2-5; no firm D call. The V gene's germline CDR1 is MGHRA and CDR2 YSYEKL. Trimming removed 1 base at V and 5 bases at J, with 11 bases between. The CDR3 runs to 14 residues. Written as DNA, the CDR3 is TGCGCCAGCAGCCAAGTAGCCCTCGGGGAGACCCAGTACTTC. Translated, it gives CASSQVALGETQYF.

The rearrangement uses TRBV7-9 and TRBJ2-2; tentative D call: TRBD2 (5 bases). The CDR3 is 12 residues long. Germline V lookup: CDR1 SEHNR, CDR2 FQNEAQ (reference sequence). The V end was cut by 10 bases, the J end by 6 bases, with 12 bases between. CDR3 in amino acids: CATSLAPGELFF. For the CDR3, the DNA is TGTGCCACATCCCTAGCCCCCGGGGAGCTGTTTTTT.

This clonotype was counted only a few times. The chain carries TRBV15 and TRBJ1-5; D is unclear. V was clipped by 0 bases and J by 4 bases, with 4 bases between them. The CDR3 spans 13 residues. Germline V CDR1 and CDR2: LNHNV, YYDKDF (reference sequence). The CDR3 sequence: CATSRDQNQPQHF. DNA for the CDR3: TGTGCCACCAGCAGAGATCAGAATCAGCCCCAGCATTTT.